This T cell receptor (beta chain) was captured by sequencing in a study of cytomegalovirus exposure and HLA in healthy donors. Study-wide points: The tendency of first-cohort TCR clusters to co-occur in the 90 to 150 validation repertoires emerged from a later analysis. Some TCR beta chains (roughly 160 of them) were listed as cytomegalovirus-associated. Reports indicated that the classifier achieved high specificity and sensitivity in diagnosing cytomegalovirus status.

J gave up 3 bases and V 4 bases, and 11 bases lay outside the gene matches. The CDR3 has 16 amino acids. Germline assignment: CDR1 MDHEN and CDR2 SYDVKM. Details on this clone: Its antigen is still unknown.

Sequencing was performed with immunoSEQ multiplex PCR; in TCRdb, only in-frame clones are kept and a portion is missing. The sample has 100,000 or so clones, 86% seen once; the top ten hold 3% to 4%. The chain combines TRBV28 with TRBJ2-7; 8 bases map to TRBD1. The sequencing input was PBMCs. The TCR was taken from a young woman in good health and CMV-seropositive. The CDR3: CASSSPVDRVRYEQYF. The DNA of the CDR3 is TGTGCCAGCAGTTCACCTGTGGACAGGGTTCGCTACGAGCAGTACTTC.